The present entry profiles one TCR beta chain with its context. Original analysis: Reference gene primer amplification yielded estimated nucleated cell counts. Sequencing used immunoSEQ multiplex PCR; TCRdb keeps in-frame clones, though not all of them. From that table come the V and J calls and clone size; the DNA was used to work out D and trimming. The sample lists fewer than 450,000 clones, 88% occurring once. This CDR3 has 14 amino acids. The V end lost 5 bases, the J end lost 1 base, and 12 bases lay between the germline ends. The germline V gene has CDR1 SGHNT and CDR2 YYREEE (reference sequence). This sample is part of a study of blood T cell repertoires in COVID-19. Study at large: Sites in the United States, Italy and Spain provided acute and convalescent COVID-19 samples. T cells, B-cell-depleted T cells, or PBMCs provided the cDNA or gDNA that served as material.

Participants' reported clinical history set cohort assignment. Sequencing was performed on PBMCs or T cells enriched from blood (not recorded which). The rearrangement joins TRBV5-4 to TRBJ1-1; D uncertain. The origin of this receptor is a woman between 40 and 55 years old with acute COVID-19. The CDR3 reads CASRSSAENTEAFF. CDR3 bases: TGTGCCAGCAGGAGTAGTGCCGAGAACACTGAAGCTTTCTTT.